Below are 23 T cell receptor beta chains sequenced from a single sample in a study of blood T cell repertoires in COVID-19. Some clones are missing from TCRdb's copy, which holds only in-frame ones; the method was immunoSEQ multiplex PCR. The sample records about 83,000 clones, around 86% being singletons. The sample consisted of peripheral blood. Every receptor here comes from a man at least 80 years old with active or convalescent COVID-19.

The V gene is TRBV5-4, the J gene TRBJ2-4; D is undetermined. Germline assignment: CDR1 SGHNT and CDR2 YYREEE (reference sequence). Between the trimmed V and J ends, which lost 2 bases and 1 base, there was a span of 13 bases. This CDR3 region has 16 residues. The CDR3 DNA follows: TGTGCCAGCAGCTTTCTGGAATCGGAGGCCAAAAACATTCAGTACTTC. This gives the protein CASSFLESEAKNIQYF. The whole variable domain, filled in from reference TRBV5-4 and TRBJ2-4, reads ETGVTQSPTHLIKTRGQQVTLRCSSQSGHNTVSWYQQALGQGPQFIFQYYREEENGRGNFPPRFSGLQFPNYSSELNVNALELDDSALYLCASSFLESEAKNIQYFGAGTRLSVL.

The rearrangement joins TRBV18 to TRBJ2-5; 7 bases map to TRBD2. The CDR3 contains 14 residues. From germline, CDR1 is KGHSH and CDR2 LQKENI. The V and J ends lost 3 bases and 4 bases, in that order; junction bases with no gene match: 5. CDR3 sequence: CASSPGLIAETQYF. CDR3 in DNA: TGTGCCAGCTCACCGGGACTAATCGCAGAGACCCAGTACTTC. The variable domain in full, with the rest retrieved from reference TRBV18 and TRBJ2-5, is NAGVMQNPRHLVRRRGQEARLRCSPMKGHSHVYWYRQLPEEGLKFMVYLQKENIIDESGMPKERFSAEFPKEGPSILRIQQVVRGDSAAYFCASSPGLIAETQYFGPGTRLLVL.

The chain employs TRBV11-3 and TRBJ1-1; no firm D call. This CDR3 comprises 11 residues. Germline-derived CDR1 and CDR2 are SGHNT and YENEEA. Trimming took off 1 base at V and 7 bases at J, with 4 bases between the two ends. DNA for the CDR3: TGTGCCAGCAGCTTAGTCGGTGAAGCTTTCTTT. It encodes CASSLVGEAFF.

DNA for the CDR3: TGCGCCAGCAGCTTAGGGGACAGGGAGGGTGGAAGCAATCAGCCCCAGCATTTT. Amino acids: CASSLGDREGGSNQPQHF. This chain links TRBV5-1 with TRBJ1-5; 9 nucleotides align to TRBD1. This CDR3 region has 18 residues. Per germline, CDR1 SGHRS and CDR2 YFSETQ. Trimming cost V 2 bases and J 1 base; bases outside gene matches: 10.

The chain employs TRBV5-1 and TRBJ2-2, with TRBD2 matching over 7 bases. The CDR3 has 13 amino acids. V was pared by 8 bases and J by 1 base, with 2 bases of the junction left unmatched. Germline V gene data show CDR1 as SGHRS and CDR2 as YFSETQ. The CDR3 spells CASGLGNTGELFF. The CDR3 DNA is TGCGCCAGTGGACTAGGGAACACCGGGGAGCTGTTTTTT.

This rearrangement joins TRBV5-4 to TRBJ1-4, with D perhaps matching TRBD1 (6 bases). Per the germline V gene, CDR1 is SGHNT and CDR2 is YYREEE (reference sequence). The germline V and J ends were trimmed by 6 bases and 3 bases, with 18 bases remaining between them. CDR3 size: 16 residues. CDR3 sequence (DNA): TGTGCCAGCAAAAGGGGGGGGGCGCAGTCTAATGAAAAACTGTTTTTT. This translates into CASKRGGAQSNEKLFF.

The V call is TRBV28, the J call TRBJ1-3; D is uncertain. Germline assignment: CDR1 MDHEN and CDR2 SYDVKM. The CDR3 spans 15 residues. Trimming cost V 3 bases and J 1 base, with 10 bases left between them. CDR3 nucleotide sequence: TGTGCCAGCAGTTTCATCGGGAGGTCTGGAAACACCATATATTTT. Protein sequence: CASSFIGRSGNTIYF.

This clone was seen only a few times. The V gene is TRBV12-3 or TRBV12-4, the J gene TRBJ1-2; possible D gene TRBD1, 6 bases. The CDR3 is 13 residues long. The chain's CDR3 is CATQGQPFYGYTF. CDR3 nucleotide sequence: TGTGCTACCCAGGGGCAGCCTTTCTATGGCTACACCTTC.

V gene TRBV12-3 or TRBV12-4 combines with J gene TRBJ1-2; the D is unclear. The CDR3 is made up of 13 amino acids. The V end was cut by 0 bases, the J end by 7 bases, with 9 bases between. The CDR3 bases are TGTGCCAGCAGTTTAGCGCGCCGGTCTGGCTACACCTTC. It translates to CASSLARRSGYTF.

The J gene is TRBJ1-3, the V gene TRBV16; D remains ambiguous. Germline CDR1 and CDR2: KGHSY and FQNENV. The CDR3 has 15 amino acids. The V end was cut by 4 bases, the J end by 1 base, with 11 bases between. The CDR3 DNA sequence: TGTGCCAGCAGCCCTCGCTCGGGATCTGGAAACACCATATATTTT. Translating it yields CASSPRSGSGNTIYF.

J is TRBJ1-2 and V is TRBV28; 9 bases map to TRBD1. Trimming took 8 bases from V and 4 from J; bases not matched to a gene: 8. Per germline, CDR1 MDHEN and CDR2 SYDVKM. This CDR3 contains 14 residues. CDR3 loop: CASVIRTGVYGYTF. Here the CDR3 DNA reads TGTGCCAGCGTAATCCGGACAGGGGTCTATGGCTACACCTTC.

The chain employs TRBV15 and TRBJ2-7, with a weak D call TRBD2 (6 bases). Trimming shortened V by 1 base and J by 5 bases, and 9 bases separated the two germline ends. This CDR3 contains 13 residues. Germline V gene data show CDR1 as LNHNV and CDR2 as YYDKDF (reference sequence). The DNA for the CDR3 is TGTGCCACCAGCAGAGGGGGGGTAGACGAGCAGTACGTC. It yields the protein CATSRGGVDEQYV.

The chain is built from TRBV5-1 and TRBJ1-2; D perhaps matches TRBD1 (5 bases). The CDR3 extends over 14 amino acids. Germline loops: CDR1 SGHRS, CDR2 YFSETQ. Trimming pared 4 bases from V and 2 bases from J, leaving 12 bases between. This CDR3 is CASSAQQGNYGYTF. DNA of the CDR3: TGCGCCAGCAGCGCTCAGCAGGGAAACTATGGCTACACCTTC.

In its sample, this clone was seen once. This rearrangement joins TRBV12-3 or TRBV12-4 to TRBJ1-5; 7 bases match TRBD1. V shed 6 bases, J shed 11 bases, and the junction held 4 bases outside the gene matches. This CDR3 spans 11 amino acids. CDR3 amino acids: CASSDDRAQHF. CDR3 nucleotide sequence: TGTGCCAGCAGCGATGACAGGGCCCAGCATTTT.

This chain connects TRBV7-9 to TRBJ2-1; TRBD1 matches at 12 bases. This CDR3 has 14 residues. CDR1 and CDR2 from the germline V gene are SEHNR and FQNEAQ (reference sequence). V shed 3 bases and J 10 bases; nucleotides not matched to a gene: 4. CDR3 sequence (DNA): TGTGCCAGCAGCTTCGGGACAGGGGGCGGCGAGCAGTTCTTC. It codes for CASSFGTGGGEQFF.

The chain employs TRBV6-4 and TRBJ2-2, with a possible D match to TRBD2 (6 bases). V was shortened by 7 bases and J by 4 bases, with 7 bases between the two germline ends. This CDR3 spans 12 amino acids. Looked up from germline, CDR1 is MRHNA and CDR2 is SNTAGT. The CDR3 DNA is TGTGCCAGCACCGGGGGCACCGGGGAGCTGTTTTTT. As protein: CASTGGTGELFF.

The chain is built from TRBV7-8 and TRBJ2-5, with TRBD2 matching 7 bases. CDR1 is SGHVS and CDR2 is FQNEAQ in the germline V gene. J lost 5 bases, V lost 4 bases, and 13 bases had no gene match. This CDR3 contains 16 residues. CDR3 bases: TGTGCCAGCAGCTCGACTCTAGCGGTTACGGGGGAGACCCAGTACTTC. Encoded protein: CASSSTLAVTGETQYF. Full variable domain (missing parts from reference TRBV7-8 and TRBJ2-5): GAGVSQSPRYKVAKRGQDVALRCDPISGHVSLFWYQQALGQGPEFLTYFQNEAQLDKSGLPSDRFFAERPEGSVSTLKIQRTQQEDSAVYLCASSSTLAVTGETQYFGPGTRLLVL.

This chain joins TRBV5-1 and TRBJ2-3, with 9 bases lining up with TRBD2. Germline values: CDR1 SGHRS, CDR2 YFSETQ. The junction had 4 bases not matched to a gene; V was cut back by 0 bases and J by 2 bases. The CDR3 sequence is 16 residues long. The CDR3 reads CASSLVLAGDTDTQYF. CDR3 in DNA: TGCGCCAGCAGCTTGGTGTTAGCGGGAGACACAGATACGCAGTATTTT.

The V and J genes are TRBV19 and TRBJ1-4; 9 bases are shared with TRBD1. CDR1 and CDR2 from the germline V gene are LNHDA and SQIVND (reference sequence). This CDR3 has 14 residues. V lost 4 bases to trimming and J lost 6 bases; unmatched junction nucleotides: 3. CDR3 amino acids: CASSTGQGDEKLFF. The CDR3 coding sequence is TGTGCCAGTAGTACGGGACAGGGAGATGAAAAACTGTTTTTT. The whole variable domain, filled in from reference TRBV19 and TRBJ1-4, reads DGGITQSPKYLFRKEGQNVTLSCEQNLNHDAMYWYRQDPGQGLRLIYYSQIVNDFQKGDIAEGYSVSREKKESFPLTVTSAQKNPTAFYLCASSTGQGDEKLFFGSGTQLSVL.

The chain couples TRBV5-4 to TRBJ2-1, with D possibly matching TRBD2 (6 bases). The germline gives CDR1 SGHNT, CDR2 YYREEE (reference sequence). Trimming shortened V by 4 bases and J by 10 bases, and 21 bases separated the two germline ends. The CDR3 has 15 amino acids. The CDR3 loop is CASSPGVAVTREQFF. CDR3 nucleotide sequence: TGTGCCAGCAGCCCCGGGGTAGCGGTCACGAGGGAGCAGTTCTTC.

V and J are TRBV30 and TRBJ1-6; D unclear. The germline V gene encodes CDR1 GTSNPN and CDR2 SVGIG (reference sequence). V lost 0 bases and J lost 10, with 13 bases in between. The CDR3 is 14 amino acids. The CDR3 nucleotides read TGTGCCTGGAGTGTAACGAGGAATCACTCACCCCTCCACTTT. Translating it yields CAWSVTRNHSPLHF.

The chain employs TRBV5-1 and TRBJ1-2; 7 bases match TRBD1. This CDR3 contains 14 residues. Trimming took 2 bases from V and 7 from J; bases not matched to a gene: 8. Germline CDR1 and CDR2: SGHRS and YFSETQ. This CDR3 reads CASSFSDRRFGYTF. Written as DNA, the CDR3 is TGCGCCAGCAGCTTCTCGGACAGGCGTTTTGGCTACACCTTC.

The V gene is TRBV19, the J gene TRBJ1-4, with TRBD1 identical over 8 bases. CDR3 length equals 14 residues. Losses at the gene ends were 5 bases for V and 4 bases for J; bases not matched to a gene: 3. CDR1 is LNHDA, CDR2 SQIVND, per germline (reference sequence). The CDR3 region is CASSVTGVNEKLFF. The CDR3 DNA reads TGTGCCAGTAGTGTGACAGGGGTTAATGAAAAACTGTTTTTT.